This T cell receptor (beta chain) was recovered during a study of T-cell memory formation after mild COVID-19. Study-wide results and caveats: For contracting clones, CD4+ ones sat mainly in CM and EM, CD8+ in EMRA.

A note on this clonotype: Its specificity is unknown.

CDR1 MNHEY and CDR2 SVGAGI come from the germline V gene. This CDR3 has 15 residues. Trimming pared 2 bases from V and 5 bases from J, leaving 13 bases between. MiXCR, run by TCRdb on the 5' RACE reads, gives a single entry per CDR3 protein. Seen here are a few hundred thousand distinct CDR3 sequences, around a sixth observed once, and the top ten hold around 20%. The V and J genes are TRBV6-5 and TRBJ2-1; TRBD1 might be the D (5 bases). The material sequenced was PBMCs or a T cell subset sorted from them (not recorded which). The source of this sequence is a man between 18 and 29 years old who had mild COVID-19 (a few samples of this study predate the infection). Cell type and time point are not known. The CDR3 reads CASSYAAGLDNEQFF. The CDR3, as DNA: TGTGCCAGCAGTTACGCTGCAGGGCTTGACAATGAGCAGTTCTTC.